This T cell receptor (beta chain) was sequenced in a study of neurological immune-mediated disorders. This clonotype has ten or more counts. The cDNA came from 5'RACE with 10-nucleotide random UMIs. TCRdb independently ran MiXCR on the 5' RACE reads; one entry per CDR3 protein. The sample lists tens of thousands of distinct CDR3 sequences; over 9% were seen once. This CDR3 has 13 amino acids. Per germline, CDR1 SEHNR and CDR2 FQNEAQ (reference sequence). Trimming removed 3 bases from V and 1 base from J, with 7 bases in between. The chain recombines TRBV7-9 with TRBJ2-7; possibly TRBD1 for D (5 bases). The receptor was derived from a man aged 40-50 years in good health. The source material was PBMCs. In nucleotides, the CDR3 is TGTGCCAGCAGCTTGAAGGGGTCCTACGAGCAGTACTTC. This codes for CASSLKGSYEQYF.